Listed here are 20 T cell receptor beta chains from one sample, sequenced in a study of blood T cell repertoires in COVID-19. The assay was immunoSEQ multiplex PCR, and TCRdb's table has in-frame clones only and misses some. The sample contains roughly 180,000 clones, approximately 90% of which appear only once. The sequenced sample consisted of peripheral blood. The receptors stem from a woman under 40 with active or convalescent COVID-19.

The chain employs TRBV29-1 and TRBJ2-7, with 8 nucleotides matching TRBD1. With V trimmed by 5 bases and J by 0 bases, 6 bases remained unmatched. This CDR3 has 14 amino acids. The germline gives CDR1 SQVTM, CDR2 ANQGSEA. CDR3 DNA: TGCAGCGTTAGCGATACAGGGGGCTCCTACGAGCAGTACTTC. Translating it yields CSVSDTGGSYEQYF.

V is TRBV19 and J is TRBJ1-2; possible D gene TRBD1, 6 bases. The CDR3 has 15 amino acids. With 3 bases removed from V and 6 bases from J, the gap between germline ends came to 17 bases. Germline-derived CDR1 and CDR2 are LNHDA and SQIVND (reference sequence). The CDR3 loop is CASSISAAGANGYTF. In nucleotides, the CDR3 is TGTGCCAGTAGTATTTCGGCGGCAGGGGCAAATGGCTACACCTTC.

This sequence joins TRBV12-3 or TRBV12-4 and TRBJ2-5, with 9 bases fitting TRBD1. The CDR3 consists of 12 residues. After removal of 5 bases from V and 12 bases from J, the junction contained 7 bases not matched to a gene. CDR3 region: CASSPGTGLEYF. The CDR3 region has the DNA TGTGCCAGCAGTCCCGGGACAGGGCTAGAGTACTTC.

J is TRBJ1-1 and V is TRBV15; 10 bases agree with TRBD1. Germline trimming cut 2 bases from V and 5 bases from J; bases unmatched to any gene: 5. Per the germline V gene, CDR1 is LNHNV and CDR2 is YYDKDF (reference sequence). The CDR3 runs 15 residues. The CDR3 nucleotides read TGTGCCACCAGCAGATTGGACAGGGGGGAAACTGAAGCTTTCTTT. It codes for CATSRLDRGETEAFF.

The chain is built from TRBV18 and TRBJ2-6; D is perhaps TRBD2 (7 bases). CDR1 is KGHSH and CDR2 is LQKENI in the germline V gene. The CDR3 is 17 amino acids. Trimming shortened V by 0 bases and J by 0 bases, and 9 bases separated the two germline ends. The CDR3 DNA follows: TGTGCCAGCTCACCACCGGGGGGGCACTCTGGGGCCAACGTCCTGACTTTC. Its translation: CASSPPGGHSGANVLTF.

This clone was counted between two and nine times. CDR3 sequence: CASSLGTSTDTQYF. The CDR3 nucleotides read TGCGCCAGCAGCTTGGGGACTAGCACAGATACGCAGTATTTT. The chain carries TRBV5-1 and TRBJ2-3, with D possibly matching TRBD2 (5 bases). The CDR3 spans 14 residues. Between the trimmed V and J ends, which lost 0 bases and 0 bases, there was a span of 5 bases. CDR1 is SGHRS and CDR2 is YFSETQ in the germline V gene. Complete variable domain (other parts from reference TRBV5-1 and TRBJ2-3): KAGVTQTPRYLIKTRGQQVTLSCSPISGHRSVSWYQQTPGQGLQFLFEYFSETQRNKGNFPGRFSGRQFSNSRSEMNVSTLELGDSALYLCASSLGTSTDTQYFGPGTRLTVL.

V usage is TRBV6-5 and J usage is TRBJ2-3; 10 bases match TRBD2. CDR1 is MNHEY, CDR2 SVGAGI, per germline. The CDR3 covers 14 residues. The CDR3 spells CATGRSGRADTQYF. The CDR3 nucleotides read TGTGCGACCGGGCGGAGCGGGAGGGCAGATACGCAGTATTTT.

The J gene is TRBJ2-1, the V gene TRBV3-1 (or the pseudogene TRBV3-2), with unresolved D. The germline V gene encodes CDR1 LGHDT and CDR2 YNNKEL (reference sequence). This CDR3 comprises 13 residues. V lost 2 bases to trimming and J lost 8 bases, with 10 bases between them. The CDR3 region has the DNA TGTGCCAGCAGCCAATCCGCCAGCGATGAGCAGTTCTTC. Residues: CASSQSASDEQFF.

This clone was seen a single time. The chain joins TRBV29-1 to TRBJ1-2, with D unclear. The CDR3 totals 13 residues. Looked up from germline, CDR1 is SQVTM and CDR2 is ANQGSEA. V was clipped by 0 bases and J by 8 bases, with 13 bases between them. CDR3 in DNA: TGCAGCGTTGAAGAGATAGCTGTAAAGGGCTACACCTTC. Its protein product is CSVEEIAVKGYTF.

V is TRBV5-1 and J is TRBJ1-2; the D gene is possibly TRBD1 (6 bases). CDR3 length: 13 residues. Trimming shortened V by 2 bases and J by 7 bases, and 12 bases separated the two germline ends. Germline values: CDR1 SGHRS, CDR2 YFSETQ. CDR3 amino acids: CASSFGGESGYTF. The CDR3 nucleotides read TGCGCCAGCAGCTTTGGGGGCGAATCTGGCTACACCTTC.

V and J are TRBV7-9 and TRBJ1-4; tentatively, D is TRBD1 (5 bases). Trimming removed 5 bases from V and 5 bases from J, with 18 bases in between. The CDR3 totals 16 residues. Germline values: CDR1 SEHNR, CDR2 FQNEAQ (reference sequence). The CDR3 nucleotides are TGTGCCAGCAGCGCATCGTCGGGGGGGTCAAATGAAAAACTGTTTTTT. This encodes CASSASSGGSNEKLFF.

This chain uses TRBV20-1 with TRBJ1-4; no firm D call. The V and J ends lost 3 bases and 10 bases respectively, with 12 bases between them. Germline values: CDR1 DFQATT, CDR2 SNEGSKA (reference sequence). The CDR3 consists of 12 residues. The CDR3 nucleotides are TGCAGTGCTAGTCGGAGCTCCGGAAAACTGTTTTTT. This codes for CSASRSSGKLFF.

The chain is built from TRBV28 and TRBJ1-2; 11 positions agree with TRBD1. Trimming removed 6 bases from V and 4 bases from J; junction bases left unmatched: 13. CDR1 and CDR2 (germline): MDHEN, SYDVKM. The CDR3 is made up of 17 amino acids. DNA for the CDR3: TGTGCCAGCAGCTTAAGGGTTCCGGGACAGGGGGGCTATGGCTACACCTTC. It is translated as CASSLRVPGQGGYGYTF.

This clone was counted between two and nine times. The rearrangement joins TRBV11-2 to TRBJ1-2; D might be TRBD1 (6 bases). The CDR3 contains 14 residues. The ends were cut back, 1 base at V and 8 bases at J, with 14 bases in the middle. Per germline, CDR1 SGHAT and CDR2 FQNNGV. The CDR3 DNA sequence: TGTGCCAGCAGCTTAGTAACAGGGTGGCCGGGCTACACCTTC. Amino acid sequence: CASSLVTGWPGYTF.

V usage is TRBV28 and J usage is TRBJ2-7; 9 bases fit TRBD2. V trimming: 7 bases; J trimming: 2 bases; junction bases outside the gene matches: 6. Per the germline V gene, CDR1 is MDHEN and CDR2 is SYDVKM. The CDR3 extends over 14 amino acids. DNA of the CDR3: TGTGCCAGCACAATAGCGGGGGCCCCCTACGAGCAGTACTTC. This translates into CASTIAGAPYEQYF.

V is TRBV5-1 and J is TRBJ2-3; 11 nucleotides agree with TRBD2. The V segment lost 8 bases and the J segment 2 bases; nucleotides outside the gene matches: 4. CDR3 length equals 14 residues. Germline loops: CDR1 SGHRS, CDR2 YFSETQ. In nucleotides, the CDR3 is TGCGCCAGTTCGGGACTAGCGGACACAGATACGCAGTATTTT. It codes for CASSGLADTDTQYF.

V usage is TRBV11-2 and J usage is TRBJ2-4, with D possibly TRBD2 on 5 matching bases. The CDR3 extends over 16 amino acids. The germline V gene has CDR1 SGHAT and CDR2 FQNNGV. Trimming left V 2 bases short and J 2 bases short, with 13 bases between. The CDR3 loop reads CASSLQTDWSKNIQYF. The CDR3 DNA reads as TGTGCCAGCAGCTTACAGACGGACTGGTCCAAAAACATTCAGTACTTC.

The gene calls are TRBV5-5 and TRBJ2-1, with a tentative D call TRBD2 (6 bases). Germline loops: CDR1 SGHKS, CDR2 YYEKEE (reference sequence). The CDR3 is made up of 14 amino acids. V was pared by 2 bases and J by 1 base, with 7 bases between. The CDR3 reads CASSLGTSYNEQFF. CDR3 coding DNA: TGTGCCAGCAGCTTAGGGACTTCCTACAATGAGCAGTTCTTC.

Here the CDR3 DNA reads TGTGCCAGCAGCTTTAGAGGATATAGCAATCAGCCCCAGCATTTT. Translating gives CASSFRGYSNQPQHF. The rearrangement links TRBV7-4 to TRBJ1-5; no reliable D call. The CDR3 covers 15 residues. V was shortened by 3 bases and J by 0 bases, with 9 bases between the two germline ends. Germline loops: CDR1 SGHVT, CDR2 SQSDAQ. The full variable domain, its missing parts supplied by reference TRBV7-4 and TRBJ1-5, is GAGVSQSPRYKVAKRGRDVALRCDSISGHVTLYWYRQTLGQGSEVLTYSQSDAQRDKSGRPSGRFSAERPERSVSTLKIQRTEQGDSAVYLCASSFRGYSNQPQHFGDGTRLSIL.

This CDR3 reads CATTSGPIDRSNYGYTF. For the CDR3, the DNA is TGTGCCACCACCAGCGGTCCCATCGACAGGTCTAACTATGGCTACACCTTC. The chain links TRBV25-1 to TRBJ1-2, with D perhaps TRBD1 (6 bases). From germline, CDR1 is MGHDK and CDR2 SYGVNS. V lost 10 bases to trimming and J lost 0 bases, with 24 bases between them. The CDR3 runs 17 residues.